These 22 T cell receptor beta chains were all obtained from the same sample, sequenced in a study of blood T cell repertoires in COVID-19. TCRdb keeps only in-frame clones here, not all; method: immunoSEQ multiplex PCR. The profile shows around 65,000 clones, roughly 82% of them singletons. The sample consisted of peripheral blood. Receptor source: a man older than 75 with active COVID-19.

This chain uses TRBV24-1 with TRBJ2-2; tentative D call: TRBD2 (5 bases). Deletions cut 2 bases from V and 4 bases from J, with 13 bases between. Germline V lookup: CDR1 KGHDR, CDR2 SFDVKD. CDR3 length: 16 amino acids. CDR3 loop: CATSDWQAGSTGELFF. The CDR3 DNA reads as TGTGCCACCAGTGATTGGCAGGCTGGGAGCACCGGGGAGCTGTTTTTT.

The V gene is TRBV5-4, the J gene TRBJ2-7, with D possibly being TRBD1 (6 bases). Per the germline V gene, CDR1 is SGHNT and CDR2 is YYREEE (reference sequence). The CDR3 consists of 12 residues. Trimming left V 3 bases short and J 7 bases short, with 11 bases between. In DNA, the CDR3 is TGTGCCAGCAGCTCGCGTACAGGGGAGCAGTACTTC. It codes for CASSSRTGEQYF.

This rearrangement joins TRBV6-1 to TRBJ1-1, with D possibly being TRBD1 (5 bases). The CDR3 runs to 13 residues. Germline CDR1 and CDR2: MNHNS and SASEGT. V was shortened by 1 base and J by 4 bases, with 7 bases between the two germline ends. The CDR3 protein is CASSEGGGTEAFF. The CDR3 DNA reads as TGTGCCAGCAGTGAAGGGGGCGGCACTGAAGCTTTCTTT.

This sequence joins TRBV12-3 or TRBV12-4 and TRBJ2-7, with a possible D match to TRBD2 (5 bases). The V end lost 5 bases, the J end lost 3 bases, and 5 bases lay between the germline ends. CDR3 size: 11 residues. Here the CDR3 DNA reads TGTGCCAGCAGTCGGGACTACGAGCAGTACTTC. As protein: CASSRDYEQYF.

This clone has a handful of counts. The chain links TRBV15 to TRBJ2-2; D is uncertain. This CDR3 spans 13 amino acids. With 5 bases removed from V and 1 base from J, the gap between germline ends came to 5 bases. Germline CDR1 reads LNHNV; CDR2 reads YYDKDF (reference sequence). CDR3 region: CATSPRNTGELFF. CDR3 in DNA: TGTGCCACCAGCCCGAGGAACACCGGGGAGCTGTTTTTT.

V gene TRBV4-1 combines with J gene TRBJ1-1, with 7 positions matching TRBD1. CDR3 length: 15 residues. Trimming took 6 bases from V and 1 from J; bases not matched to a gene: 8. Germline lookup yields CDR1 MGHRA and CDR2 YSYEKL. The CDR3: CASRLPGQKNTEAFF. CDR3 DNA sequence: TGCGCCAGCAGGCTACCGGGACAGAAGAACACTGAAGCTTTCTTT.

J is TRBJ1-1 and V is TRBV9; TRBD1 matches at 7 bases. Trimming cost V 3 bases and J 0 bases; bases outside gene matches: 8. In germline, CDR1 is SGDLS, CDR2 YYNGEE. The CDR3 spans 16 residues. The CDR3 protein is CASSAFTGTVNTEAFF. The CDR3 nucleotides are TGTGCCAGCAGCGCGTTTACCGGGACAGTGAACACTGAAGCTTTCTTT.

This sequence joins TRBV19 and TRBJ1-1, with D hard to call. V was pared by 0 bases and J by 5 bases, with 13 bases between. The CDR3 sequence is 15 residues long. The V gene's germline CDR1 is LNHDA and CDR2 SQIVND (reference sequence). CDR3 bases: TGTGCCAGTAGTATAGATAGGTCGGGAACAACTGAAGCTTTCTTT. This encodes CASSIDRSGTTEAFF.

The gene calls are TRBV7-3 and TRBJ2-5; tentative D call: TRBD2 (5 bases). This CDR3 contains 14 residues. Germline V gene lookup returns CDR1 SGHTA and CDR2 FQGTGA. Trimming removed 3 bases from V and 4 bases from J, with 12 bases in between. The CDR3 sequence: CASSFYGRGETQYF. CDR3 nucleotide sequence: TGTGCCAGCAGCTTCTACGGACGGGGAGAGACCCAGTACTTC.

V and J are TRBV7-2 and TRBJ1-6; 9 bases line up with TRBD1. V shed 5 bases and J 13 bases; nucleotides not matched to a gene: 6. Germline V lookup: CDR1 SGHTA, CDR2 FQGNSA. This CDR3 spans 13 amino acids. The DNA for the CDR3 is TGTGCCAGCAGCCAGGGACAGGGATTCCCCCTCCACTTT. It translates to CASSQGQGFPLHF.

The chain joins TRBV6-2 or TRBV6-3 to TRBJ2-2, with D possibly matching TRBD1 (6 bases). CDR3 size: 18 residues. Germline values: CDR1 MNHEY, CDR2 SVGEGT. Deletions cut 0 bases from V and 0 bases from J, with 14 bases between. The CDR3, as DNA: TGTGCCAGCAGTTACTCTTATAGAGGGGGAGCGAACACCGGGGAGCTGTTTTTT. This encodes CASSYSYRGGANTGELFF.

The chain joins TRBV4-3 to TRBJ2-5; D perhaps matches TRBD1 (5 bases). The germline gives CDR1 LGHNA, CDR2 YSLEER. The V end lost 1 base, the J end lost 4 bases, and 10 bases lay between the germline ends. The CDR3 consists of 14 residues. CDR3 protein: CASSQAQGLETQYF. The CDR3, as DNA: TGCGCCAGCAGCCAAGCCCAGGGCTTAGAGACCCAGTACTTC.

This clone was counted ten times or more. This chain joins TRBV10-3 and TRBJ2-7; 7 nucleotides align to TRBD2. Per the germline V gene, CDR1 is ENHRY and CDR2 is SYGVKD. CDR3 size: 13 residues. The J segment lost 1 base and the V segment lost 6 bases, leaving 3 bases of the junction unmatched. The CDR3 sequence: CAISFGGSYEQYF. CDR3 sequence (DNA): TGTGCCATCAGCTTCGGGGGGTCCTACGAGCAGTACTTC.

Relative to its sample, this clone is large. The chain couples TRBV23-1 to TRBJ2-7; D might be TRBD1 (6 bases). TRBV23-1 is identified as an open reading frame with a role that is uncertain. This CDR3 is 10 amino acids long. CDR3 nucleotide sequence: TGCGCCAGCAGTAAAAATCACAGGGATGTC. Translating it yields CASSKNHRDV.

The CDR3 bases are TGCGCCAGCAGCTTGTATTCCCGACAGGGTTCGGTCTGGGATGGCTACACCTTC. This sequence encodes CASSLYSRQGSVWDGYTF. V usage is TRBV5-1 and J usage is TRBJ1-2, with 7 positions matching TRBD1. CDR1 and CDR2 from the germline V gene are SGHRS and YFSETQ. The trim removed 1 base at V and 6 bases at J, leaving 18 bases unmatched. The CDR3 sequence is 18 residues long.

V gene TRBV4-2 combines with J gene TRBJ1-3, with 10 nucleotides matching TRBD1. CDR1 is LGHNA, CDR2 YNFKEQ, per germline. This CDR3 has 16 residues. V shed 2 bases and J 2 bases; nucleotides not matched to a gene: 3. The CDR3, as DNA: TGTGCCAGCAGCCAAACAGGGACAGGGGCTGGAAACACCATATATTTT. It translates to CASSQTGTGAGNTIYF.

This sequence joins TRBV7-2 and TRBJ2-7, with D unclear. Germline V gene lookup returns CDR1 SGHTA and CDR2 FQGNSA. This CDR3 has 14 amino acids. The V end was cut by 1 base, the J end by 2 bases, with 9 bases between. CDR3 protein: CASSLDLAAYEQYF. The CDR3 DNA sequence: TGTGCCAGCAGCTTAGATTTAGCAGCCTACGAGCAGTACTTC.

V and J are TRBV10-3 and TRBJ2-3, with D unresolved. Trimming took 3 bases from V and 0 from J, leaving 13 bases between them. The CDR3 runs to 16 residues. Germline lookup yields CDR1 ENHRY and CDR2 SYGVKD. The CDR3 protein is CAISEFLGMSTDTQYF. CDR3 coding DNA: TGTGCCATCAGTGAATTTTTGGGCATGAGCACAGATACGCAGTATTTT.

In DNA form, the CDR3 reads TGTGCCAGCAGCACGCAGGGGAATACGCAGTATTTT. Its translation is CASSTQGNTQYF. The gene calls are TRBV7-2 and TRBJ2-3, with TRBD1 as a possible D gene (6 bases). V lost 5 bases to trimming and J lost 7 bases, with 10 bases between them. Germline loops: CDR1 SGHTA, CDR2 FQGNSA. The CDR3 has 12 amino acids.

The rearrangement links TRBV19 to TRBJ1-2; D gene unclear. V was cut by 0 bases and J by 3 bases, with 11 bases left in between. Per the germline V gene, CDR1 is LNHDA and CDR2 is SQIVND (reference sequence). The CDR3 is 15 residues long. The chain's CDR3 is CASSIDLNSYYGYTF. CDR3 DNA: TGTGCCAGTAGTATAGATCTGAACAGCTACTATGGCTACACCTTC.

J is TRBJ2-7 and V is TRBV29-1; no clear D gene. CDR1 and CDR2 (germline): SQVTM, ANQGSEA. The CDR3 loop spans 11 amino acids. V was clipped by 3 bases and J by 5 bases, with 8 bases between them. CDR3 in DNA: TGCAGCGTTGATGGCTTACACGAGCAGTACTTC. The encoded protein is CSVDGLHEQYF.

This clone was recorded a few times. The chain combines TRBV5-6 with TRBJ1-5, with D perhaps TRBD1 (6 bases). Trimming pared 3 bases from V and 5 bases from J, leaving 6 bases between. The CDR3 extends over 12 amino acids. Germline CDR1 SGHDT, CDR2 YYEEEE. The CDR3 loop is CASSSGDQPQHF. The CDR3 bases are TGTGCCAGCAGCTCAGGGGATCAGCCCCAGCATTTT.